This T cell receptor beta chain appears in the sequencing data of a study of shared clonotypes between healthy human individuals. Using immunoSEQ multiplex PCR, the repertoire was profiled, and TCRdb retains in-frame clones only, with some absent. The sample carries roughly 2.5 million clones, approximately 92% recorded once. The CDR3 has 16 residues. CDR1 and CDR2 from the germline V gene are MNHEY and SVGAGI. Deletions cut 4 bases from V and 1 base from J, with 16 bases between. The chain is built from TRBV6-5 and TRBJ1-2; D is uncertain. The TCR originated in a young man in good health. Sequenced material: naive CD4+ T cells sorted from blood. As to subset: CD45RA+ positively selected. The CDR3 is CASSFAISPLNYGYTF. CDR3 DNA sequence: TGTGCCAGCAGTTTTGCGATAAGCCCCCTTAACTATGGCTACACCTTC.